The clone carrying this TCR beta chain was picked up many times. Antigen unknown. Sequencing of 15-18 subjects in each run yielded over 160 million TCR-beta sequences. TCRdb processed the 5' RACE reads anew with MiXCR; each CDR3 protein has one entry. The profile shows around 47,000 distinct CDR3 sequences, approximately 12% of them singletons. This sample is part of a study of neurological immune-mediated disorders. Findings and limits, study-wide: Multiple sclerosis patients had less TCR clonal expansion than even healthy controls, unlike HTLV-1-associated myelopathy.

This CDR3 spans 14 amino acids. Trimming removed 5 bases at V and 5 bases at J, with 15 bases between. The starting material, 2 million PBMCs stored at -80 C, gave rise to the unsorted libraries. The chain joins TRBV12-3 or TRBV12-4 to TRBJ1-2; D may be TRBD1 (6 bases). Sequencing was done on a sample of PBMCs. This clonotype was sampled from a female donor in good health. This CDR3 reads CASSTQGFLYGYTF. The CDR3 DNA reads TGTGCCAGCAGTACACAGGGTTTCCTGTATGGCTACACCTTC.